This TCR beta chain came from a study of cytomegalovirus exposure and HLA in healthy donors (dated by TCRdb to 2016 to 2017). Study-level background: In an earlier analysis of 550 to 750 of the donors, 276 Gb of sequence data and just under 120 million unique TCR beta sequences from approximately 180 million T cells were reported. Approximately 310 gigabases of sequencing data and around 85 million unique TCR sequences made up an early release that covered roughly 670 HLA-typed donors. Among the roughly 390 genotyped donors, under 90% belonged to the genetic ancestry cluster associated with self-reported Caucasian donors. The study was designed to test whether signatures of past pathogen exposure could be identified by cataloging public T cell receptors. Using immunosequencing, the study profiled T cell repertoires from 666 subjects and related those repertoires to cytomegalovirus serostatus. A separate validation cohort of 100 to 150 different subjects was used in addition to the 666-subject first cohort. High-throughput TCR immunosequencing, statistical association of individual TCRs with disease status, and machine learning were combined to predict cytomegalovirus infection status. A later analysis re-analyzed previously published TCR beta repertoires from 666 donors and added high-resolution HLA genotyping to study TCR occurrence patterns. In the later analysis, no new phenotypic data were used to find candidate immune exposures; instead, reliance was placed on TCR beta sequences and their occurrence across donors. To decide whether each TCR beta V gene segment behaved as functional or pseudogenic, an earlier analysis of some 570 of the donors relied on high-throughput TCR beta sequencing. Donor age, sex, ethnicity and CMV serostatus were collected together with the repertoire data. A later genetic analysis took genome-wide SNP genotypes for about 55% of the 666 donors and used that subset as a discovery cohort. All discovery cohort repertoires had been generated on a single sequencing platform. Both class I and class II loci were covered by HLA typing, at four-digit resolution. The number of donors typed differed by locus, with 629-630 for A, B, C, DRB1 and DQB1, around 500 for DQA1, some 570 for DPA1, and some 440 for DPB1. Because of strong linkage in the cohort, a few DR-DQ haplotypes were treated as single units for association and clustering. Among around 400 genotyped donors of the cohort, an average of about 240,000 unique TCR beta nucleotide sequences was sequenced per donor, of which about 19% were non-productive.

The library was produced with the immunoSEQ multiplex PCR assay. The multiplex PCR relied on a mix of 60 forward primers for TCR Vbeta segments and 13 reverse primers for TCR Jbeta segments. Amplification of the CDR3 region of rearranged TCR beta genes was performed with a multiplex PCR assay on genomic DNA. The Illumina HiSeq System was used to sequence the amplified TCR beta libraries as 87-base-pair reads. The original pipeline was this. Across the roughly 670 repertoires, a later analysis counted tens of millions of unique TCR beta chains, some 11 million of which were shared by at least two donors. Raw reads were error-corrected and collapsed into unique sequences with a nearest-neighbor algorithm that merged closely related sequences to remove PCR and sequencing errors. CDR3 sequences were aligned to IMGT reference sequences to assign V, D and J gene segments. Each retained sequence needed at least a six-nucleotide match to both a V gene segment and a J gene segment. A rearrangement was called productive if the CDR3 had no stop codons and remained in frame with V and J, and every other rearrangement was called non-productive. CDR3 was defined by IMGT convention, running from the second conserved V-encoded cysteine to the conserved J-encoded phenylalanine. The earlier analysis of about 560 of the donors excluded any sequence lacking an unambiguous match to a single V gene segment. In an earlier analysis of almost 600 of the donors, a V segment was called functional when productive rearrangements were above 56.7%, and segregating when the standard deviation between donors exceeded 5%. To diagnose cytomegalovirus status from the catalog of TCR beta chain sequences, a statistical classification framework was built. In a later analysis, TCR nucleotide sequences were compared against IMGT/GENE-DB human TR gene sequences so that V and J genes could be assigned. A later analysis assigned CDR3 sequences and most-parsimonious VDJ recombination scenarios with the TCRdist pipeline. In a later analysis, each TCR beta chain was defined by its CDR3 amino acid sequence together with its V-gene family, and reads lacking a unique V-gene family were excluded. To address suspected cross-contamination and a sequencing artifact, a later analysis removed some 620 highly shared, low-generation-probability nucleotide sequences. In a later analysis, a clonal expansion index was calculated for each public chain from normalized within-repertoire ranks of inferred template counts. Generation probabilities in a later analysis came from a VDJ recombination model fitted to out-of-frame rearrangements, and those results were checked against IGoR. A later analysis scored TCR-TCR, TCR-HLA and TCR-CMV co-occurrence with hypergeometric tests, applying a repertoire-size bias correction to TCR pairs. A later analysis estimated false discovery rates by permuting HLA or CMV assignments 20 times. A later analysis grouped co-occurring TCRs with DBSCAN, adding TCRdist sequence similarity when clustering within HLA-allele-positive subsets. Co-occurrence clustering excluded repertoires with fewer than 30,000 or more than 120,000 public chains, plus five with anomalous nucleotide sharing. TCRdb stores this immuneACCESS table with in-frame sequences only. Part of the clones is absent; in the studies checked, under half of the shortfall reflects unresolved V genes, and no reason is known for the rest. Clone size and the V and J calls come from that table; the DNA yielded D and trimming. This sample's table has entries for 45,000 to 60,000 clones. Under 3% of the sample is held by the ten biggest clonotypes.

Taken from cysteine to phenylalanine, the CDR3 has 14 residues. The retained sequence is limited to the CDR3, 42 bases, with the frame set at the first base. The germline V gene provides CDR1 SGHRS and CDR2 YFSETQ. At the junction V is shortened by 0 bases and J by 1 base, with 7 bases in between. The cohort consisted of some 730 healthy bone marrow donors. At the time of sampling, every cohort member was nominally healthy, though immune exposures that went unrecorded were likely present. The donor tested CMV seronegative and was one of the 352 seronegative cohort members. Each donor provided a peripheral blood sample, and peripheral blood mononuclear cells were used for TCR beta sequencing. The Qiagen DNeasy Blood Extraction Kit was used to extract genomic DNA from the blood cell samples. As to this clone: It has no known antigen specificity.

Study-wide conclusions, independent of this receptor: A cluster of highly shared sequence variants was judged likely to represent a technical artifact of the sequencing pipeline. According to a later analysis, TCR association rates differed among HLA loci, with DRB1 alleles showing the most associated TCRs and HLA-C alleles showing the fewest. Roughly uniform sequencing depth across donors was assumed in presence/absence analyses, although this assumption may not hold. A further reported finding was that TCR beta sequences accurately predicted the HLA-A and HLA-B alleles for most subjects in the first cohort. In a later analysis, HLA-associated TCR beta chains showed more clonal expansion and lower generation probabilities than non-associated chains that were equally common. A later analysis reported that several top co-occurrence clusters appeared linked to parvovirus B19, influenza, CMV and Epstein-Barr virus. Correlated functional status among segregating V segments might be attributable to linkage disequilibrium, but an unknown experimental factor could not be ruled out. According to a later analysis, most CMV-associated TCR beta chains appeared to be HLA-restricted, and the HLA associations seemed to be driven largely by CMV exposure. Strong co-occurrence of HLA alleles, especially DR and DQ, made assigning TCR associations to individual alleles difficult. The authors suggested that the approach could potentially be extended to other disease states and immunological phenotypes. A total of 150 to 200 TCR beta chains were listed by the study as associated with cytomegalovirus. The only immune exposure information available for the cohort was CMV serostatus. Only TCR beta chains were sequenced in this cohort, and the absence of alpha or paired-chain data limited detectable features. Specific HLA alleles were associated with around 18,000 TCR beta sequences at a false discovery rate of 0.05 in a later analysis. A few of the identified cytomegalovirus-associated TCR beta chains were confirmed in vitro to be specific for cytomegalovirus antigens. The earlier analysis of about 600 of the donors excluded some 15 rarely observed V segments, including chromosome 9 orphons, because counts were too low. In a later genetic analysis, a missense DCLRE1C variant was associated with V-gene and J-gene trimming of TCR beta chains, and the association was replicated in an independent cohort. The classifier was reported to diagnose cytomegalovirus status with high specificity and sensitivity in both the original and validation cohorts. Some IMGT-functional V segments, including TRBV6-2 and TRBV6-3, could not be distinguished by the 87-base-pair reads and were therefore excluded. According to a later genetic analysis, donors in an Asian-associated ancestry cluster had fewer N-insertions in productive TCRs than the approximately 650-donor mean. An earlier analysis of approximately 600 of the donors showed that most TCR beta V segments appeared in productive rearrangements either about 90% or about 30% of the time, which broadly matched IMGT annotations. Because some donors lacked HLA typing at each locus, the association tests relied only on the typed subset. Across donors, most TCR sequences were observed very rarely, whereas some public TCRs were present in many individuals.

The receptor chain draws on TRBV5-1 and TRBJ1-1, with the D gene uncertain. The sequencing sample was made of PBMCs. The TCR sequence derives from a female donor in good health and CMV-seronegative. Read as DNA, the sequence is TGCGCCAGCAGCTTGGACAGACCGAACACTGAAGCTTTCTTT. Its protein product is CASSLDRPNTEAFF. The entire variable domain, with the stretches around the CDR3 drawn from the reference TRBV5-1 and TRBJ1-1 proteins, is KAGVTQTPRYLIKTRGQQVTLSCSPISGHRSVSWYQQTPGQGLQFLFEYFSETQRNKGNFPGRFSGRQFSNSRSEMNVSTLELGDSALYLCASSLDRPNTEAFFGQGTRLTVV.